Following are 8 T cell receptor beta chains from one sample sequenced in a study of blood T cell repertoires in COVID-19. Produced via immunoSEQ multiplex PCR; TCRdb's table is partial and in-frame only. Of about 210,000 clones listed, roughly 85% were seen once; the top ten hold roughly 5%. The sample taken for sequencing was peripheral blood. The receptor source for this set is a woman aged 80 or over with acute or convalescent COVID-19.

The CDR3 DNA sequence: TGTGCCAGCAGTACAGGTGGTAGCTCCTACGAGCAGTACTTC. It yields the protein CASSTGGSSYEQYF. This sequence joins TRBV27 and TRBJ2-7, with D possibly being TRBD1 (5 bases). V lost 5 bases and J lost 0, with 11 bases in between. Germline-derived CDR1 and CDR2 are MNHEY and SMNVEV (reference sequence). CDR3 size: 14 residues.

The chain has TRBV5-1 and TRBJ2-5; 16 nucleotides agree with TRBD2. CDR3 size: 16 residues. Losses at the gene ends were 2 bases for V and 9 bases for J; bases not matched to a gene: 7. In germline, CDR1 is SGHRS, CDR2 YFSETQ. CDR3 sequence (DNA): TGCGCCAGCAGCTTTTTTGGGACTAGCGGGAGGGCGGCCCAGTACTTC. It translates to CASSFFGTSGRAAQYF. The whole variable domain, filled in from reference TRBV5-1 and TRBJ2-5, reads KAGVTQTPRYLIKTRGQQVTLSCSPISGHRSVSWYQQTPGQGLQFLFEYFSETQRNKGNFPGRFSGRQFSNSRSEMNVSTLELGDSALYLCASSFFGTSGRAAQYFGPGTRLLVL.

The rearrangement links TRBV18 to TRBJ2-5; D is perhaps TRBD1 (6 bases). V gave up 3 bases and J gave up 7 bases, with 12 bases separating them. There are 13 residues in the CDR3. Germline V gene lookup returns CDR1 KGHSH and CDR2 LQKENI. The CDR3 DNA is TGTGCCAGCTCACCTGACAGGTCGGGGACCCAGTACTTC. Protein product: CASSPDRSGTQYF.

The V and J genes are TRBV3-1 (or the pseudogene TRBV3-2) and TRBJ2-3; D uncertain. CDR3 length: 14 residues. With 3 bases removed from V and 3 bases from J, the gap between germline ends came to 10 bases. The germline gives CDR1 LGHDT, CDR2 YNNKEL (reference sequence). In nucleotides, the CDR3 is TGTGCCAGCAGCCAGAATTCAGAAACAGATACGCAGTATTTT. The encoded protein is CASSQNSETDTQYF.

V gene TRBV14 combines with J gene TRBJ2-7, with a possible D match to TRBD1 (6 bases). Germline CDR1 is SGHDN and CDR2 is FVKESK. The CDR3 extends over 13 amino acids. Trimming shortened V by 5 bases and J by 9 bases, and 17 bases separated the two germline ends. CDR3 loop: CASSGSRQARQYF. The CDR3 DNA reads TGTGCCAGCAGCGGCTCTCGACAGGCGAGGCAGTACTTC.

The rearrangement joins TRBV29-1 to TRBJ2-3; maybe TRBD1 (5 bases). This CDR3 contains 13 residues. Trimming shortened V by 7 bases and J by 1 base, and 12 bases separated the two germline ends. In germline, CDR1 is SQVTM, CDR2 ANQGSEA. The CDR3 here is CSAAKTGTDTQYF. The CDR3 bases are TGCAGCGCGGCGAAGACAGGCACAGATACGCAGTATTTT.

The CDR3 loop reads CASSDDRVMYNEQFF. The CDR3 DNA follows: TGTGCCAGCAGCGACGACAGGGTAATGTACAATGAGCAGTTCTTC. The V gene is TRBV25-1, the J gene TRBJ2-1; 7 nucleotides match TRBD1. The V gene's germline CDR1 is MGHDK and CDR2 SYGVNS. The trim removed 6 bases at V and 4 bases at J, leaving 9 bases unmatched. This CDR3 region has 15 residues.

Written as DNA, the CDR3 is TGCGCCAGCAGCCTCGGCGGGAGCGTAGATACGCAGTATTTT. Protein sequence: CASSLGGSVDTQYF. V is TRBV4-3 and J is TRBJ2-3; 7 bases are a match to TRBD2. This CDR3 has 14 amino acids. Trimming at V came to 4 bases and at J to 5 bases, leaving 6 bases not matched to a gene. Germline-derived CDR1 and CDR2 are LGHNA and YSLEER.